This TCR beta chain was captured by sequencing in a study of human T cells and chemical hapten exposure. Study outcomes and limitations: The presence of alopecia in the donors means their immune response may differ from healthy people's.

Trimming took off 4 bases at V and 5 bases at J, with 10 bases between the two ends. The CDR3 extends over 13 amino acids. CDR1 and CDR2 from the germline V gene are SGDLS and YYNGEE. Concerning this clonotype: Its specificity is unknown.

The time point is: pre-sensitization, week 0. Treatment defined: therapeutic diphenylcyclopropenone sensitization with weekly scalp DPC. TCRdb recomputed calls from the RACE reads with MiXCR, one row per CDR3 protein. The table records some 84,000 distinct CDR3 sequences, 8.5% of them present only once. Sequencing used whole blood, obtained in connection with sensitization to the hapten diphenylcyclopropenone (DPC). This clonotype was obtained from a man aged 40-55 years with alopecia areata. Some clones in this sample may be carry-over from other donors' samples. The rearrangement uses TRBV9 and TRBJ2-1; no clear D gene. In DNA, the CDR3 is TGTGCCAGCAGCTCCGGGCCCGACAATGAGCAGTTCTTC. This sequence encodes CASSSGPDNEQFF.